Below, 19 T cell receptor beta chains from the same sample are listed, as sequenced in a study of human T cells and chemical hapten exposure. Time point in this sample: patch test 1, 2 weeks after DPC sensitization. Specified treatment: therapeutic diphenylcyclopropenone sensitization with weekly scalp DPC. In TCRdb, the RACE reads were re-called with MiXCR into one record per CDR3 protein. In the table there are about 360,000 distinct CDR3 sequences, approximately 6.3% of which are singletons. The source material was whole blood, sampled in connection with sensitization to the hapten diphenylcyclopropenone (DPC). These receptors were taken from a woman younger than 30 with alopecia areata. Some clones in this sample may be carry-over from other donors' samples.

CDR3 DNA: TGCAGCGTTGAAGGTGCCCAGGGTCAGTATTTT. Translating it yields CSVEGAQGQYF. The chain links TRBV29-1 to TRBJ2-3; TRBD1 is a possible D gene (5 bases). This CDR3 is built from 11 residues. With 1 base removed from V and 12 bases from J, the gap between germline ends came to 11 bases. Per the germline V gene, CDR1 is SQVTM and CDR2 is ANQGSEA.

The CDR3 loop reads CASSLQGWELFF. The CDR3 DNA sequence: TGTGCCAGCAGTTTACAGGGATGGGAGCTGTTTTTT. The chain combines TRBV6-5 with TRBJ2-2; TRBD1 might be the D (6 bases). CDR1 is MNHEY and CDR2 is SVGAGI in the germline V gene. This CDR3 contains 12 residues. Trimming removed 4 bases from V and 9 bases from J, with 9 bases in between.

In its sample, this clonotype was seen a few times. The V and J genes are TRBV12-3 or TRBV12-4 and TRBJ2-4, with 8 bases that match TRBD1. The CDR3 sequence is 12 residues long. Trimming removed 6 bases from V and 14 bases from J; junction bases left unmatched: 9. The CDR3 sequence: CASSRDRTPEYF. As DNA, the CDR3 is TGTGCCAGCAGCCGGGACAGGACCCCCGAGTACTTC.

This clonotype was seen a handful of times. This chain uses TRBV27 with TRBJ1-1; possibly TRBD1 for D (5 bases). Trimming pared 5 bases from V and 5 bases from J, leaving 12 bases between. CDR3 length: 13 residues. The germline V gene encodes CDR1 MNHEY and CDR2 SMNVEV (reference sequence). CDR3 sequence (DNA): TGTGCCAGCAGTCCTGATTGGGGGACTGAAGCTTTCTTT. This gives the protein CASSPDWGTEAFF.

This clonotype came up a few times. This chain links TRBV6-5 with TRBJ1-6; the D is unclear. V gave up 2 bases and J gave up 7 bases, with 18 bases separating them. The CDR3 extends over 17 amino acids. Looked up from germline, CDR1 is MNHEY and CDR2 is SVGAGI. This CDR3 reads CASSYTRRATRNSPLHF. In DNA, the CDR3 is TGTGCCAGCAGTTACACACGAAGGGCTACGCGGAATTCACCCCTCCACTTT.

This clonotype has more than one count but fewer than ten. The V and J genes are TRBV2 and TRBJ2-7, with 7 bases identical to TRBD1. The germline V gene has CDR1 SNHLY and CDR2 FYNNEI. This CDR3 has 14 residues. V gave up 7 bases and J gave up 1 base; unmatched junction bases: 7. For the CDR3, the DNA is TGTGCCAGCACCCCAATGGACAGGTCCTACGAGCAGTACTTC. Its translation: CASTPMDRSYEQYF.

This clonotype came up a few times. The chain recombines TRBV5-1 with TRBJ1-2; tentatively, D is TRBD1 (6 bases). V gave up 5 bases and J gave up 2 bases, with 10 bases separating them. From germline, CDR1 is SGHRS and CDR2 YFSETQ. CDR3 size: 13 residues. The CDR3 spells CASRTGQNYGYTF. The CDR3, as DNA: TGCGCCAGCAGGACTGGACAGAACTATGGCTACACCTTC.

This clonotype was seen ten or more times. The V call is TRBV7-3, the J call TRBJ2-3; D is unresolved. Trimming took 3 bases from V and 6 from J, leaving 10 bases between them. Germline CDR1 reads SGHTA; CDR2 reads FQGTGA. This CDR3 region has 13 residues. The CDR3 loop reads CASSFNMGDTQYF. In nucleotides, the CDR3 is TGTGCCAGCAGCTTCAATATGGGGGATACGCAGTATTTT.

This clonotype was seen more than once but under ten times. The V call is TRBV7-9, the J call TRBJ1-6; weak D call: TRBD1 (5 bases). CDR1 is SEHNR, CDR2 FQNEAQ, per germline (reference sequence). CDR3 length: 13 amino acids. Trimming left V 10 bases short and J 7 bases short, with 14 bases between. DNA for the CDR3: TGTGCCACGCAGGGCCAGAAGAATTCACCCCTCCACTTT. It encodes CATQGQKNSPLHF.

This clonotype was detected a few times. The chain uses TRBV20-1 and TRBJ1-4; D ambiguous. V lost 5 bases, J lost 7 bases, and 5 bases lay in between. In germline, CDR1 is DFQATT, CDR2 SNEGSKA (reference sequence). The CDR3 runs to 10 residues. The CDR3 spells CSAGFEKLFF. CDR3 sequence (DNA): TGCAGTGCTGGGTTTGAAAAACTGTTTTTT.

The rearrangement links TRBV28 to TRBJ1-2; 7 bases are shared with TRBD1. Losses at the gene ends were 6 bases for V and 4 bases for J; bases not matched to a gene: 11. Germline-derived CDR1 and CDR2 are MDHEN and SYDVKM. The CDR3 extends over 15 amino acids. CDR3 amino acids: CASRPQGPGSYGYTF. In DNA, the CDR3 is TGTGCCAGCAGACCACAGGGGCCCGGTAGCTATGGCTACACCTTC.

This clonotype was observed at least ten times. J is TRBJ2-3 and V is TRBV7-8; D remains unclear. CDR1 SGHVS and CDR2 FQNEAQ come from the germline V gene. The CDR3 contains 15 residues. The V end was cut by 0 bases, the J end by 0 bases, with 7 bases between. The CDR3 nucleotides are TGTGCCAGCAGCTTAGCGCCGACTAGCACAGATACGCAGTATTTT. Translating it yields CASSLAPTSTDTQYF.

In DNA, the CDR3 is TGTGCCACCTCTCCCCAAGCGGGGCTCAGGGCAGATACGCAGTATTTT. As protein: CATSPQAGLRADTQYF. V usage is TRBV7-2 and J usage is TRBJ2-3; 7 positions agree with TRBD2. The CDR3 spans 16 residues. With 10 bases clipped from V and 4 bases from J, the junction kept 17 bases outside the gene matches. Looked up from germline, CDR1 is SGHTA and CDR2 is FQGNSA.

The rearrangement joins TRBV27 to TRBJ1-2, with D possibly TRBD1 on 6 matching bases. The CDR3 has 18 residues. CDR1 MNHEY and CDR2 SMNVEV come from the germline V gene (reference sequence). V was cut by 0 bases and J by 6 bases, with 23 bases left in between. For the CDR3, the DNA is TGTGCCAGCAGTTTATCGTGGCCACCGGGACACCAAGGAGATGGCTACACCTTC. It codes for CASSLSWPPGHQGDGYTF.

This chain links TRBV10-3 with TRBJ2-2; 7 nucleotides match TRBD1. Germline CDR1 ENHRY, CDR2 SYGVKD. The trim removed 7 bases at V and 4 bases at J, leaving 6 bases unmatched. CDR3 length: 14 amino acids. The DNA of the CDR3 is TGTGCCATCACTCCGGGACAGTCCACCGGGGAGCTGTTTTTT. This encodes CAITPGQSTGELFF.

This clonotype has ten or more counts. V usage is TRBV28 and J usage is TRBJ1-5, with no clear D. Per germline, CDR1 MDHEN and CDR2 SYDVKM. The CDR3 consists of 14 residues. V lost 2 bases to trimming and J lost 3 bases, with 8 bases between them. Written as DNA, the CDR3 is TGTGCCAGCAGTTTAATCTCTACCAATCAGCCCCAGCATTTT. Translation gives CASSLISTNQPQHF.

This clonotype was found many times. This chain uses TRBV12-3 or TRBV12-4 with TRBJ2-3, with D unresolved. The CDR3 totals 11 residues. Between the trimmed V and J ends, which lost 10 bases and 6 bases, there was a span of 11 bases. The CDR3 bases are TGTGCCATTGCGCCCCCCGATACGCAGTATTTT. Its translation is CAIAPPDTQYF.

V gene TRBV6-2 or TRBV6-3 combines with J gene TRBJ1-1; 9 positions match TRBD1. The length of the CDR3 is 13 residues. V trimming: 7 bases; J trimming: 5 bases; junction bases outside the gene matches: 5. Germline CDR1 reads MNHEY; CDR2 reads SVGEGT. CDR3 DNA: TGTGCCAGCACCACGACAGGGGGGACTGAAGCTTTCTTT. This sequence encodes CASTTTGGTEAFF.

The table lists this clonotype with many counts. The V gene is TRBV7-6, the J gene TRBJ1-6; D is undetermined. The CDR3 spans 15 residues. Between the trimmed V and J ends, which lost 2 bases and 3 bases, there was a span of 8 bases. Germline assignment: CDR1 SGHVS and CDR2 FNYEAQ. CDR3 sequence: CASSLSEFYNSPLHF. CDR3 DNA: TGTGCCAGCAGCTTATCGGAGTTCTATAATTCACCCCTCCACTTT.